Included here is one T cell receptor beta chain sequence, with context. The data are from a study of blood T cell repertoires in COVID-19. Sequencing was performed with immunoSEQ multiplex PCR; in TCRdb, only in-frame clones are kept and a portion is missing. The data show 110,000 to 150,000 clones, around 89% seen once. Trimming removed 5 bases from V and 0 bases from J, with 7 bases in between. Germline values: CDR1 SGHVS, CDR2 FQNEAQ. This CDR3 contains 13 residues. Sequenced: peripheral blood. The genes are TRBV7-8 and TRBJ2-5; D gene unclear. The sequence was obtained from a man in his sixties with active or convalescent COVID-19. CDR3 protein: CASSRSDQETQYF. The CDR3 DNA is TGTGCCAGCAGCCGGTCTGACCAAGAGACCCAGTACTTC.